These 10 T cell receptor beta chains originate from one sample sequenced in a study of tumor-infiltrating lymphocytes in primary liver carcinoma. Extraction also yielded germline DNA, while blood RNA was obtained from unsorted whole blood. TCR beta cDNA was prepared out of 500 ng total RNA by means of a constant-region primer. Slightly modified ARM-PCR, run as three nested multiplex PCR rounds, produced the TCR beta libraries. A C-beta reverse primer and TRBV1-TRBV30 forward primers served in each of the first two PCR rounds, at 9 to 10 cycles apiece. MiXCR, run by TCRdb on the multiplex PCR reads, gives a single entry per CDR3 protein. This sample has approximately 340,000 distinct CDR3 sequences, with less than 70% found just once. Sequencing was carried out using peripheral blood. The source is a man in his forties with primary liver carcinoma and hepatitis B virus infection.

This clonotype has at least ten counts. The chain carries TRBV6-5 and TRBJ1-3; D gene unclear. The CDR3 length is 15 residues. CDR1 is MNHEY, CDR2 SVGAGI, per germline. V dropped 6 bases and J dropped 0 bases, with 12 bases sitting between them. The DNA for the CDR3 is TGTGCCAGCAGCCCCGGACGGCGCTCTGGAAACACCATATATTTT. As protein: CASSPGRRSGNTIYF.

On this clonotype: A clone one base away is much larger, so this may be a read error. The genes are TRBV7-8 and TRBJ2-7; D might be TRBD2 (5 bases). The CDR3 contains 15 residues. Deletions cut 3 bases from V and 0 bases from J, with 12 bases between. The V gene's germline CDR1 is SGHVS and CDR2 FQNEAQ. The CDR3 region has the DNA TGTGCCAGCAGCTTTAAGGGAGACAACTCCTACGAGCAGTACTTC. Translated, it gives CASSFKGDNSYEQYF.

On this clonotype itself: Because it lacks the conserved phenylalanine or tryptophan at the end, this CDR3 is likely a read error. It is unclear where the CDR3 begins or ends on the DNA, so no DNA is shown, and the CDR3 is as TCRdb lists it. The gene calls are TRBV6-1 and TRBJ2-7; whether TRBD2, the table's D call, matches the DNA was not checked. Counting both end residues, the CDR3 totals 13 amino acids. Germline V lookup: CDR1 MNHNS, CDR2 SASEGT. The CDR3: CASSENEARASQC.

About this clonotype: With a much larger clone just one base away, this may be a read error. The gene calls are TRBV6-5 and TRBJ1-2; D uncertain. The CDR3 is made up of 13 amino acids. Germline V gene sequence: CDR1 MNHEY, CDR2 SVGAGI. The CDR3 region has the DNA TGTGCCAGCAATTACCTTCAGCCTTTCAGCTACACCTTC. This gives the protein CASNYLQPFSYTF.

This clonotype was seen many times. The genes are TRBV4-2 and TRBJ2-1; TRBD2 matches at 9 bases. This CDR3 comprises 18 residues. The J segment lost 5 bases and the V segment lost 0 bases, leaving 11 bases of the junction unmatched. CDR1 is LGHNA, CDR2 YNFKEQ, per germline. This chain's CDR3 is CASSQETLSAGGNNEQFF. The CDR3 bases are TGTGCCAGCAGCCAAGAGACCCTTTCGGCGGGAGGGAACAATGAGCAGTTCTTC.

This rearrangement joins TRBV6-1 to TRBJ2-1; D is unclear. Trimming left V 0 bases short and J 8 bases short, with 8 bases between. The CDR3 is 13 amino acids. Germline values: CDR1 MNHNS, CDR2 SASEGT. CDR3 DNA sequence: TGTGCCAGCAGTGAAGCCCTCAGTCATGAGCAGTTCTTC. This gives the protein CASSEALSHEQFF.

Turning to this clonotype: At one end the junction does not follow the germline gene, possibly because of a read error. The gene calls are TRBV11-3 and TRBJ2-2; D may be TRBD1 or TRBD2 (5 bases each). CDR3 length: 14 amino acids. Germline CDR1 SGHNT, CDR2 YENEEA. Written as DNA, the CDR3 is TGTGCCAGCAGCTTGGACAATACGGCCGGGGTGCTGTTTTTT. This translates into CASSLDNTAGVLFF.

Concerning this clonotype: One base away lies a much larger clone, so this may be a sequencing read error. The chain is built from TRBV5-6 and TRBJ2-1; D possibly corresponds to TRBD2 (5 bases). The CDR3 covers 14 residues. The germline CDR1 and CDR2 sequences are SGHDT and YYEEEE. CDR3 sequence reads: CASTPGYPDNEEFF. The CDR3 region has the DNA TGTGCCAGCACCCCGGGGTACCCCGACAATGAGGAGTTCTTC.

Regarding this clonotype: In this CDR3 the conserved last residue, phenylalanine or tryptophan, is missing, so a read error is likely. As DNA, the CDR3 is TGTGCCAGCAGTGGACTAGCGGGAGAGGCCGGGGAGCTGTTTCTT. This gives the protein CASSGLAGEAGELFL. The J gene is TRBJ2-2, the V gene TRBV2, with 12 bases matching TRBD2. The CDR3 is 15 amino acids. The J segment lost 6 bases and the V segment lost 4 bases, leaving 3 bases of the junction unmatched. The germline V gene has CDR1 SNHLY and CDR2 FYNNEI.

The rearrangement links TRBV6-5 to TRBJ2-2, with 10 bases lining up with TRBD2. The CDR3 contains 18 residues. The germline CDR1 and CDR2 sequences are MNHEY and SVGAGI. The V gene end was trimmed by 8 bases and the J gene end by 4 bases; junction bases not matched to a gene: 16. The chain's CDR3 is CASPKRLAGVPRTGELFF. The DNA of the CDR3 is TGTGCCAGCCCCAAACGCCTAGCGGGAGTCCCGCGCACCGGGGAGCTGTTTTTT.